A single sample is the source of the 16 T cell receptor beta chains below, sequenced in a study of CD8+CD57+ T cells in acquired aplastic anemia. The patients chosen for sequencing had shown expansion of CD8+CD57+ cells (detected by flow cytometry). Using genomic DNA as the template, TCR beta VDJ and CDR3 profiling was carried out. Using its own MiXCR run on the reads, TCRdb lists one record per CDR3 protein. There are 200,000 to 250,000 distinct CDR3 sequences in the sample; more than 40% occur only once, and approximately 7.8% lies in the top ten. Sequenced sample: sorted CD4+, CD8+, or CD8+CD57+ T cells (not recorded which) from PBMCs. The receptors here all came from a human donor with aplastic anemia.

The chain uses TRBV25-1 and TRBJ2-1; 10 bases are a match to TRBD2. The V gene end was trimmed by 8 bases and the J gene end by 9 bases; junction bases not matched to a gene: 7. The CDR3 sequence is 13 residues long. From germline, CDR1 is MGHDK and CDR2 SYGVNS. The CDR3: CASGLAGAGEQFF. CDR3 nucleotides: TGTGCCAGCGGGCTAGCGGGAGCTGGTGAGCAGTTCTTC.

Comment on this clonotype: Being one base from a much bigger clone, this may be a read error. The rearrangement uses TRBV10-3 and TRBJ2-6, with D perhaps matching TRBD1 (5 bases). The CDR3 consists of 15 residues. CDR1 and CDR2 (germline): ENHRY, SYGVKD. CDR3 DNA sequence: TGTGCCAGCAGTTCTGACGGATCTGGGGCCAACGCCCTGACTTTC. Encoded protein: CASSSDGSGANALTF.

CDR3 amino acids: CATEGQGALSTTIYF. The CDR3 region has the DNA TGTGCCACTGAGGGACAGGGGGCTCTAAGTACCACCATATATTTT. V gene TRBV10-3 combines with J gene TRBJ1-3; TRBD1 agrees at 12 bases. Unmatched junction bases numbered 13, after V lost 10 bases and J lost 9 bases. Germline V gene lookup returns CDR1 ENHRY and CDR2 SYGVKD. The CDR3 spans 15 residues.

This clonotype was recorded at least ten times. The gene calls are TRBV7-9 and TRBJ2-7; a weak D match, TRBD1 (6 bases). There are 13 residues in the CDR3. Germline V gene lookup returns CDR1 SEHNR and CDR2 FQNEAQ (reference sequence). The germline V and J ends were trimmed by 4 bases and 2 bases, with 9 bases remaining between them. The CDR3 spells CASSSTGTYEQYF. The DNA of the CDR3 is TGTGCCAGCAGCTCTACAGGGACCTACGAGCAGTACTTC.

This clonotype was found a few times. The chain's CDR3 is CAIKDRDAVYNEQFF. CDR3 coding DNA: TGTGCCATCAAGGACCGGGACGCGGTTTACAATGAGCAGTTCTTC. This chain uses TRBV6-2 or TRBV6-3 with TRBJ2-1; perhaps D is TRBD1 or TRBD2 (5 bases each). Germline V CDR1 and CDR2: MNHEY, SVGEGT. The CDR3 is made up of 15 amino acids. Trimming took 10 bases from V and 4 from J, leaving 20 bases between them.

The rearrangement uses TRBV27 and TRBJ1-4, with 8 bases identical to TRBD1. This CDR3 has 14 residues. V shed 6 bases and J 7 bases; nucleotides not matched to a gene: 7. The germline V gene encodes CDR1 MNHEY and CDR2 SMNVEV (reference sequence). CDR3 nucleotides: TGTGCCAGCAGGAACGACAGGGGTGGTGAAAAACTGTTTTTT. Translated, it gives CASRNDRGGEKLFF. The full variable domain, with the rest looked up from reference TRBV27 and TRBJ1-4, is EAQVTQNPRYLITVTGKKLTVTCSQNMNHEYMSWYRQDPGLGLRQIYYSMNVEVTDKGDVPEGYKVSRKEKRNFPLILESPSPNQTSLYFCASRNDRGGEKLFFGSGTQLSVL.

A remark on this clonotype: This sequence may be a read error, since a much larger clone differs from it by one base. The CDR3 ends on some other residue instead of the conserved phenylalanine or tryptophan, so this is likely a read error. The chain couples TRBV30 to TRBJ2-7; weak D call: TRBD1 (7 bases). V lost 4 bases, J lost 6 bases, and 13 bases lay in between. This CDR3 has 12 residues. Germline assignment: CDR1 GTSNPN and CDR2 SVGIG (reference sequence). The DNA of the CDR3 is TGTGCCTGGACAGGGGGGACTGGCGAGCAGTACCTC. Protein sequence: CAWTGGTGEQYL.

The chain couples TRBV6-5 to TRBJ1-3; D is unresolved. Trimming pared 4 bases from V and 2 bases from J, leaving 9 bases between. The germline V gene has CDR1 MNHEY and CDR2 SVGAGI. The CDR3 consists of 14 residues. The CDR3 coding sequence is TGTGCCAGCAGTTTTTGGTTCCCTGGAAACACCATATATTTT. Translated: CASSFWFPGNTIYF.

This chain links TRBV19 with TRBJ1-2; 7 positions match TRBD1. The CDR3 loop spans 18 amino acids. V lost 4 bases, J lost 2 bases, and 16 bases stayed unmatched. Looked up from germline, CDR1 is LNHDA and CDR2 is SQIVND (reference sequence). This CDR3 reads CASSTLSPAGQENYGYTF. CDR3 coding DNA: TGTGCCAGTAGTACATTAAGCCCTGCAGGACAGGAGAACTATGGCTACACCTTC. Supplemented by reference TRBV19 and TRBJ1-2, the full variable domain reads DGGITQSPKYLFRKEGQNVTLSCEQNLNHDAMYWYRQDPGQGLRLIYYSQIVNDFQKGDIAEGYSVSREKKESFPLTVTSAQKNPTAFYLCASSTLSPAGQENYGYTFGSGTRLTVV.

At least ten counts were recorded for this clonotype. The V gene is TRBV7-2, the J gene TRBJ2-7, with TRBD2 matching over 8 bases. The CDR3 sequence is 14 residues long. The V segment lost 10 bases and the J segment 6 bases; nucleotides outside the gene matches: 14. Germline CDR1 is SGHTA and CDR2 is FQGNSA. CDR3 sequence (DNA): TGTGCCAAGGCCGATAGCGGGACTTCTCCCGAGCAGTACTTC. This gives the protein CAKADSGTSPEQYF.

V usage is TRBV4-1 and J usage is TRBJ2-7; 11 bases align to TRBD1. The trim removed 3 bases at V and 4 bases at J, leaving 5 bases unmatched. The CDR3 totals 15 residues. Germline CDR1 and CDR2: MGHRA and YSYEKL. CDR3 sequence reads: CASSQRTGGTYEQYF. CDR3 DNA: TGCGCCAGCAGCCAGAGGACAGGGGGCACTTACGAGCAGTACTTC.

This clonotype was observed a handful of times. The rearrangement uses TRBV12-3 or TRBV12-4 and TRBJ1-4, with a tentative D call TRBD1 (6 bases). V lost 5 bases and J lost 1, with 11 bases in between. CDR3 size: 15 residues. The CDR3 sequence: CASSRQEVTNEKLFF. The CDR3 coding sequence is TGTGCCAGCAGTCGACAGGAAGTAACTAATGAAAAACTGTTTTTT.

On this clonotype itself: A much larger clone lies one base from this, so it may be a read error. Since no conserved phenylalanine or tryptophan closes the CDR3, a read error is the likely cause. V gene TRBV19 combines with J gene TRBJ2-7; 7 bases agree with TRBD1. CDR1 and CDR2 from the germline V gene are LNHDA and SQIVND (reference sequence). J gave up 5 bases and V 5 bases, and 12 bases lay outside the gene matches. The CDR3 runs to 15 residues. The CDR3 loop reads CASSPFEGQFNEQYL. CDR3 nucleotide sequence: TGTGCCAGTAGTCCCTTTGAGGGACAGTTCAACGAGCAGTACCTC.

A single count supports this clonotype. CDR3 in amino acids: CASSLATPETQHF. CDR3 in DNA: TGTGCCAGCAGCTTAGCGACTCCGGAGACCCAGCATTTT. The chain has TRBV7-2 and TRBJ1-5; no reliable D call. The CDR3 is 13 amino acids. CDR1 and CDR2 (germline): SGHTA, FQGNSA. Trimming took 0 bases from V and 11 from J, leaving 11 bases between them. The complete variable domain, with remaining parts taken from reference TRBV7-2 and TRBJ1-5, reads GAGVSQSPSNKVTEKGKDVELRCDPISGHTALYWYRQSLGQGLEFLIYFQGNSAPDKSGLPSDRFSAERTGGSVSTLTIQRTQQEDSAVYLCASSLATPETQHFGDGTRLSIL.

J is TRBJ2-7 and V is TRBV7-9, with D perhaps TRBD1 (5 bases). The J call may be mistaken, given a closer DNA end match to TRBJ2-5. This CDR3 is built from 15 residues. From germline, CDR1 is SEHNR and CDR2 FQNEAQ (reference sequence). The CDR3 DNA reads as TGTGCCAGCAGCTGGGGTGGGGCATCCCCAGAGACCCAGTACTTC. Translation: CASSWGGASPETQYF.

As DNA, the CDR3 is TGTGCCAGCAGCCCCCCACAGCCCTATGGCTACACCTTC. It yields the protein CASSPPQPYGYTF. The chain is built from TRBV7-8 and TRBJ1-2; D call uncertain. The germline V gene encodes CDR1 SGHVS and CDR2 FQNEAQ. The CDR3 spans 13 residues. V lost 5 bases and J lost 4, with 11 bases in between.